This T cell receptor beta chain came from a study of circulating and synovial CD4+ cells in juvenile arthritis. Study-wide points: Traditional Vbeta family usage analysis missed the pathogenic-like versus bulk difference. Compared with bulk blood, circulating pathogenic-like lymphocytes shared substantially more CDR3 sequences with synovial T cells.

The CDR3 covers 11 residues. CDR1 and CDR2 from the germline V gene are MGHDK and SYGVNS. V shed 1 base and J shed 10 bases, with 7 bases lying between them. Note on this clone: The antigen remains undetermined.

Clones were sequenced by immunoSEQ multiplex PCR, and TCRdb holds only the in-frame ones, with some missing. The sample consists of about 14,000 clones, around 80% of them appearing once. Sequencing was carried out using CD4+ T cells from synovial fluid. The chain uses TRBV25-1 and TRBJ1-1; no clear D gene. The receptor comes from a human patient with juvenile idiopathic arthritis. Some clones in this sample may be carry-over from other donors' samples. CDR3 amino acids: CASSELGVAFF. In DNA form, the CDR3 reads TGTGCCAGCAGTGAATTAGGAGTAGCTTTCTTT.